The 28 T cell receptor beta chains below all came from one sample that was sequenced in a study of OX40 agonist ivuxolimab in advanced cancers. TCRdb's table, derived via immunoSEQ multiplex PCR, lists solely in-frame clones and lacks some. The sample consists of approximately 45,000 clones, approximately 91% of them appearing once. The source was CD4+ or CD8+ T cells sorted from blood, collected in a trial of the OX40 agonist ivuxolimab. The receptors were gathered from an adult with an advanced solid tumor such as melanoma, head and neck, liver or kidney cancer.

The genes are TRBV30 and TRBJ1-3; possible D gene TRBD1, 5 bases. Per the germline V gene, CDR1 is GTSNPN and CDR2 is SVGIG (reference sequence). V was trimmed by 4 bases and J by 0 bases, leaving 10 bases between them. The CDR3 totals 14 residues. The CDR3 sequence: CAWMGTRSGNTIYF. In nucleotides, the CDR3 is TGTGCCTGGATGGGGACCCGCTCTGGAAACACCATATATTTT.

The rearrangement joins TRBV5-1 to TRBJ2-7; unclear D gene. Germline CDR1 reads SGHRS; CDR2 reads YFSETQ. Trimming stripped 0 bases from V and 0 bases from J, with 10 bases between. The CDR3 has 15 residues. This chain's CDR3 is CASSLEASNSYEQYF. DNA for the CDR3: TGCGCCAGCAGCTTGGAGGCCAGCAACTCCTACGAGCAGTACTTC.

The chain is built from TRBV19 and TRBJ1-1; 8 bases fit TRBD1. The length of the CDR3 is 17 residues. Losses at the gene ends were 6 bases for V and 0 bases for J; bases not matched to a gene: 12. Per germline, CDR1 LNHDA and CDR2 SQIVND (reference sequence). In DNA, the CDR3 is TGTGCCAGTAGCCGGACCCGGACAGGGAGAATGAACACTGAAGCTTTCTTT. Amino acids: CASSRTRTGRMNTEAFF.

The chain couples TRBV28 to TRBJ1-1; D remains ambiguous. The CDR3 length is 13 residues. Trimming took off 6 bases at V and 0 bases at J, with 8 bases between the two ends. Germline CDR1 reads MDHEN; CDR2 reads SYDVKM. CDR3 sequence (DNA): TGTGCCAGCAGGCCCGCGGTGAACACTGAAGCTTTCTTT. Its protein is CASRPAVNTEAFF.

This chain links TRBV6-1 with TRBJ1-6, with TRBD1 matching over 7 bases. Germline loops: CDR1 MNHNS, CDR2 SASEGT. Unmatched junction bases numbered 9, after V lost 8 bases and J lost 8 bases. The CDR3 runs 14 residues. DNA of the CDR3: TGTGCCAGCCACTTGACAGGGTGGGATTCACCCCTCCACTTT. It encodes CASHLTGWDSPLHF.

The J gene is TRBJ2-7, the V gene TRBV5-1; 7 nucleotides line up with TRBD2. CDR1 and CDR2 (germline): SGHRS, YFSETQ. The CDR3 length is 15 residues. V lost 0 bases and J lost 0; bases outside the gene matches: 3. The CDR3 region is CASSLGASGSYEQYF. CDR3 nucleotides: TGCGCCAGCAGCTTGGGGGCTAGCGGCTCCTACGAGCAGTACTTC.

The J gene is TRBJ2-7, the V gene TRBV9, with 8 bases identical to TRBD1. Germline-derived CDR1 and CDR2 are SGDLS and YYNGEE. The trim removed 3 bases at V and 3 bases at J, leaving 2 bases unmatched. The CDR3 has 13 amino acids. DNA of the CDR3: TGTGCCAGCAGCGGAGGACAGGGCTACGAGCAGTACTTC. Its protein is CASSGGQGYEQYF.

The chain employs TRBV5-4 and TRBJ2-7; 7 bases align to TRBD1. Per the germline V gene, CDR1 is SGHNT and CDR2 is YYREEE (reference sequence). Trimming cost V 4 bases and J 4 bases; bases outside gene matches: 8. The CDR3 consists of 14 residues. The CDR3 here is CASSPRDRPYEQYF. CDR3 DNA sequence: TGTGCCAGCAGCCCCCGGGACAGACCTTACGAGCAGTACTTC.

This clone was recorded only once. V is TRBV2 and J is TRBJ2-1, with D hard to call. CDR3 length equals 15 residues. Trimming left V 4 bases short and J 8 bases short, with 18 bases between. Per germline, CDR1 SNHLY and CDR2 FYNNEI. The CDR3 bases are TGTGCCAGCAGTGGAGTCCATCCAGAAGACTATGAGCAGTTCTTC. It translates to CASSGVHPEDYEQFF.

V gene TRBV7-6 combines with J gene TRBJ2-2, with D unclear. This CDR3 comprises 12 residues. Germline assignment: CDR1 SGHVS and CDR2 FNYEAQ. Trimming stripped 4 bases from V and 5 bases from J, with 5 bases between. DNA of the CDR3: TGTGCCAGCAGCTATCTTACCGGGGAGCTGTTTTTT. Amino acid sequence: CASSYLTGELFF.

The chain has TRBV7-6 and TRBJ2-5; TRBD2 matches 11 bases. CDR3 length: 14 amino acids. Trimming at V came to 3 bases and at J to 4 bases, leaving 1 base not matched to a gene. Germline V CDR1 and CDR2: SGHVS, FNYEAQ. The chain's CDR3 is CASSFLAGGETQYF. Here the CDR3 DNA reads TGTGCCAGCAGCTTTCTAGCGGGAGGAGAGACCCAGTACTTC.

This sequence joins TRBV10-1 and TRBJ2-3; D may be TRBD1 (5 bases). CDR3 length: 14 residues. Germline V lookup: CDR1 WNHNN, CDR2 SYGVQD (reference sequence). V was shortened by 3 bases and J by 2 bases, with 9 bases between the two germline ends. The CDR3 nucleotides read TGCGCCAGCAGTGACCCAGGGTACACAGATACGCAGTATTTT. The encoded protein is CASSDPGYTDTQYF.

The chain recombines TRBV29-1 with TRBJ1-5, with 7 bases lining up with TRBD1. The CDR3 length is 13 residues. Germline CDR1 SQVTM, CDR2 ANQGSEA. The ends lost 7 bases at V and 0 bases at J; junction bases unmatched: 3. CDR3 protein: CSARDSSNQPQHF. In DNA, the CDR3 is TGCAGCGCCCGGGACAGTAGCAATCAGCCCCAGCATTTT.

This clone was counted a single time. The chain combines TRBV4-1 with TRBJ2-1; a weak D match, TRBD2 (6 bases). Germline CDR1 and CDR2: MGHRA and YSYEKL. CDR3 length: 14 amino acids. Trimming shortened V by 4 bases and J by 0 bases, and 7 bases separated the two germline ends. The CDR3 DNA follows: TGCGCCAGCAGCCGGGACTTCTCCTACAATGAGCAGTTCTTC. Residues: CASSRDFSYNEQFF.

The rearrangement uses TRBV6-1 and TRBJ2-5; D remains ambiguous. The CDR3 is made up of 13 amino acids. V was clipped by 6 bases and J by 2 bases, with 10 bases between them. Germline values: CDR1 MNHNS, CDR2 SASEGT. The CDR3 sequence: CASRVGQQETQYF. The DNA of the CDR3 is TGTGCCAGCAGGGTAGGGCAGCAAGAGACCCAGTACTTC.

J is TRBJ2-2 and V is TRBV27, with 7 bases identical to TRBD2. From germline, CDR1 is MNHEY and CDR2 SMNVEV (reference sequence). The CDR3 has 15 amino acids. V lost 6 bases to trimming and J lost 5 bases; unmatched junction nucleotides: 9. The CDR3 DNA sequence: TGTGCCAGCAGGTTAGCGGGTCGGTCTACCGGGGAGCTGTTTTTT. Its protein is CASRLAGRSTGELFF.

This rearrangement joins TRBV29-1 to TRBJ2-1, with D uncertain. This CDR3 spans 11 amino acids. Deletions cut 5 bases from V and 12 bases from J, with 14 bases between. Per germline, CDR1 SQVTM and CDR2 ANQGSEA. The CDR3 spells CSVLLRLRQFF. For the CDR3, the DNA is TGCAGCGTTCTCTTAAGGCTTCGGCAGTTCTTC.

As DNA, the CDR3 is TGTGCCAGCAGCCAAGTAAGCGGGAGGGCGTCCTACGAGCAGTACTTC. Protein: CASSQVSGRASYEQYF. This chain links TRBV4-2 with TRBJ2-7, with 10 bases lining up with TRBD2. The germline V gene has CDR1 LGHNA and CDR2 YNFKEQ. Trimming removed 1 base from V and 1 base from J; junction bases left unmatched: 4. The CDR3 is 16 amino acids.

The chain carries TRBV4-3 and TRBJ2-5; TRBD2 agrees at 13 bases. The CDR3 covers 17 residues. Germline lookup yields CDR1 LGHNA and CDR2 YSLEER. V was pared by 1 base and J by 1 base, with 3 bases of the junction left unmatched. CDR3 sequence: CASSQGGTSGVQETQYF. CDR3 sequence (DNA): TGCGCCAGCAGCCAAGGCGGGACTAGCGGGGTCCAAGAGACCCAGTACTTC.

This chain links TRBV18 with TRBJ2-5; 8 bases are shared with TRBD1. The ends lost 4 bases at V and 2 bases at J; junction bases unmatched: 3. CDR1 and CDR2 from the germline V gene are KGHSH and LQKENI. The CDR3 is made up of 14 amino acids. Written as DNA, the CDR3 is TGTGCCAGCTCACGAGGACAGGGTCAAGAGACCCAGTACTTC. Residues: CASSRGQGQETQYF.

This chain links TRBV7-9 with TRBJ1-5; D is unclear. In germline, CDR1 is SEHNR, CDR2 FQNEAQ (reference sequence). CDR3 length: 13 amino acids. The germline V and J ends were trimmed by 1 base and 6 bases, with 7 bases remaining between them. CDR3 sequence reads: CASSLGLSQPQHF. The CDR3 region has the DNA TGTGCCAGCAGCTTAGGTCTAAGTCAGCCCCAGCATTTT.

The V call is TRBV9, the J call TRBJ2-5, with 7 nucleotides matching TRBD2. The ends lost 0 bases at V and 1 base at J; junction bases unmatched: 3. CDR1 is SGDLS and CDR2 is YYNGEE in the germline V gene. The CDR3 covers 15 residues. CDR3 DNA sequence: TGTGCCAGCAGCGTAGCTCCTAGCGGCCAAGAGACCCAGTACTTC. This codes for CASSVAPSGQETQYF.

This chain uses TRBV27 with TRBJ2-2; no reliable D call. Germline V gene sequence: CDR1 MNHEY, CDR2 SMNVEV (reference sequence). There are 13 residues in the CDR3. The V gene lost 2 bases and the J gene lost 5 bases, with 6 bases spanning the gap. The CDR3 region has the DNA TGTGCCAGCAGTTTAATCTGGACCGGGGAGCTGTTTTTT. It specifies CASSLIWTGELFF.

This chain joins TRBV11-3 and TRBJ2-6; D is perhaps TRBD1 (6 bases). V was shortened by 5 bases and J by 2 bases, with 13 bases between the two germline ends. The CDR3 is 16 amino acids. Germline-derived CDR1 and CDR2 are SGHNT and YENEEA. The CDR3 DNA sequence: TGTGCCAGCAGCCGCCGGGACACGCCTGGGGCCAACGTCCTGACTTTC. This sequence encodes CASSRRDTPGANVLTF.

The chain's CDR3 is CASSNNLGDTQYF. CDR3 coding DNA: TGTGCCAGCAGCAACAACTTAGGGGATACGCAGTATTTT. The chain uses TRBV7-2 and TRBJ2-3, with unresolved D. The CDR3 is made up of 13 amino acids. The germline V and J ends were trimmed by 5 bases and 6 bases, with 12 bases remaining between them. Germline-derived CDR1 and CDR2 are SGHTA and FQGNSA.

V usage is TRBV7-9 and J usage is TRBJ2-5; 7 nucleotides align to TRBD2. The CDR3 is 15 amino acids. Germline V CDR1 and CDR2: SEHNR, FQNEAQ (reference sequence). The ends lost 5 bases at V and 7 bases at J; junction bases unmatched: 13. CDR3 bases: TGTGCCAGCAGCGCTACTAGCGACCAGATGAGGACCCAGTACTTC. Its protein product is CASSATSDQMRTQYF.

The V call is TRBV19, the J call TRBJ2-3; 14 nucleotides match TRBD2. The CDR3 spans 21 residues. Trimming took 4 bases from V and 2 from J; bases not matched to a gene: 17. Germline CDR1 is LNHDA and CDR2 is SQIVND (reference sequence). CDR3 DNA sequence: TGTGCCAGTAGTAGACCGAGGGGACTAGCGGGGGACCCTTCCCCCACAGATACGCAGTATTTT. Translation gives CASSRPRGLAGDPSPTDTQYF.

As concerns this clone: In the same sample, other DNA sequences code for this CDR3. This chain joins TRBV19 and TRBJ2-5; 7 nucleotides agree with TRBD2. CDR1 is LNHDA, CDR2 SQIVND, per germline (reference sequence). CDR3 length: 14 residues. The ends lost 1 base at V and 5 bases at J; junction bases unmatched: 4. Here the CDR3 DNA reads TGTGCCAGTAGTATAGGGGGAGGGCAGGAGACCCAGTACTTC. This gives the protein CASSIGGGQETQYF.